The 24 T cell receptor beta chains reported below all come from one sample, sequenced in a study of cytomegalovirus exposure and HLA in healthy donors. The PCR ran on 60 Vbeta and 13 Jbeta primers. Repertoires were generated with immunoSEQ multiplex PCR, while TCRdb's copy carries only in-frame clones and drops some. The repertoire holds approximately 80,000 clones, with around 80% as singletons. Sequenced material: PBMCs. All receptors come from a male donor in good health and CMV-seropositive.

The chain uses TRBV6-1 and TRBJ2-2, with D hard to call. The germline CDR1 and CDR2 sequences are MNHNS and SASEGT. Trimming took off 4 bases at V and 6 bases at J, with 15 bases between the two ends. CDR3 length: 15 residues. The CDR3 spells CASSARKSEAGELFF. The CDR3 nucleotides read TGTGCCAGCAGTGCAAGGAAGAGCGAGGCCGGGGAGCTGTTTTTT.

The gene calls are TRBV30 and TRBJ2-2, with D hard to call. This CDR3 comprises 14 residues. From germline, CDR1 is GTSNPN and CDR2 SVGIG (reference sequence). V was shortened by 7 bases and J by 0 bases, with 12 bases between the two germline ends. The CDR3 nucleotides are TGTGCCTTGGCAGGTACCGCGAACACCGGGGAGCTGTTTTTT. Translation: CALAGTANTGELFF.

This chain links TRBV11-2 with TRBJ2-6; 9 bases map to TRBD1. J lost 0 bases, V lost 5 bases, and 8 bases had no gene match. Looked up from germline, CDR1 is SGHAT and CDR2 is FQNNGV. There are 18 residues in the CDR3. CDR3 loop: CASSLRGQGISGANVLTF. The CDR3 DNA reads TGTGCCAGCAGCCTCAGGGGACAGGGAATCTCTGGGGCCAACGTCCTGACTTTC. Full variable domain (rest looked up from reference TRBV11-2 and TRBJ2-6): EAGVAQSPRYKIIEKRQSVAFWCNPISGHATLYWYQQILGQGPKLLIQFQNNGVVDDSQLPKDRFSAERLKGVDSTLKIQPAKLEDSAVYLCASSLRGQGISGANVLTFGAGSRLTVL.

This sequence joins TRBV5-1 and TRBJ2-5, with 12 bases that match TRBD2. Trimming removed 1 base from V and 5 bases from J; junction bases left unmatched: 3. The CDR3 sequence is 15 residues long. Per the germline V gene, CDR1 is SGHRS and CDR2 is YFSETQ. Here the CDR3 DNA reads TGCGCCAGCAGCTTGACTAGCGGGAGGTCTGAGACCCAGTACTTC. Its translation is CASSLTSGRSETQYF.

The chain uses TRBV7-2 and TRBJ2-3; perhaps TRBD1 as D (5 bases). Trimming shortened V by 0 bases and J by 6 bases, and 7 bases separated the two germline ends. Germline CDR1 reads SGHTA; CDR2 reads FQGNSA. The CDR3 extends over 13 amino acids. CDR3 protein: CASSLAWGDTQYF. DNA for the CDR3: TGTGCCAGCAGCTTAGCTTGGGGCGATACGCAGTATTTT.

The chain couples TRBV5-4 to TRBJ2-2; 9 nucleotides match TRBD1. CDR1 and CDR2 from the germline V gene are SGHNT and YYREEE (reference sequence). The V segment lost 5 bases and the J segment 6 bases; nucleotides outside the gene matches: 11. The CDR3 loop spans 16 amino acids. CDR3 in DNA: TGTGCCAGCAGTCTCGCGACAGGGGGTCGGGCCGGGGAGCTGTTTTTT. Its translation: CASSLATGGRAGELFF.

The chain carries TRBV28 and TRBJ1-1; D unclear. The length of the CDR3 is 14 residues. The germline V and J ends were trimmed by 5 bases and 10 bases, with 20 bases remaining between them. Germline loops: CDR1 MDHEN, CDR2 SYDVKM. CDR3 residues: CASSDENRRMRAFF. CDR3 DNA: TGTGCCAGCAGTGACGAGAACAGACGGATGAGAGCTTTCTTT.

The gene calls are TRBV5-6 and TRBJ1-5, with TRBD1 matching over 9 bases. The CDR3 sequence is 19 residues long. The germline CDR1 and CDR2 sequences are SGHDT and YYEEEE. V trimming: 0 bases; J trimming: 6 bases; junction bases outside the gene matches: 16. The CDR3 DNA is TGTGCCAGCAGCTTGGTCGGGGACAGGGCTTGGGTTAGAAGTCAGCCCCAGCATTTT. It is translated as CASSLVGDRAWVRSQPQHF.

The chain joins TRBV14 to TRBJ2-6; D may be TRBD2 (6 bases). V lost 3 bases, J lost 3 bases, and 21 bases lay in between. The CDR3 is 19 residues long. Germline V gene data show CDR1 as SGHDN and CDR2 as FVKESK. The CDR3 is CASSQTSEGPFLGANVLTF. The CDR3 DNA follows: TGTGCCAGCAGCCAGACGTCGGAGGGGCCTTTTCTTGGGGCCAACGTCCTGACTTTC.

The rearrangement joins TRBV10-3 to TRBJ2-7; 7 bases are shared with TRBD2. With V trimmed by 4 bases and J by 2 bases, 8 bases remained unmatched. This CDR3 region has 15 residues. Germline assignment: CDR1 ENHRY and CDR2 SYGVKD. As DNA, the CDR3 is TGTGCCATCAGTGGGGGTGGGAGGGATCCCTACGAGCAGTACTTC. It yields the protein CAISGGGRDPYEQYF.

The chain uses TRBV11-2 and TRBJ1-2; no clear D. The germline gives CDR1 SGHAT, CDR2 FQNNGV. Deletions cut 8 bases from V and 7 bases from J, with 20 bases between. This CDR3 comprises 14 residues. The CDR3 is CASDTSRGKGGYTF. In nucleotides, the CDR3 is TGTGCCAGCGATACCTCCCGAGGGAAGGGTGGCTACACCTTC.

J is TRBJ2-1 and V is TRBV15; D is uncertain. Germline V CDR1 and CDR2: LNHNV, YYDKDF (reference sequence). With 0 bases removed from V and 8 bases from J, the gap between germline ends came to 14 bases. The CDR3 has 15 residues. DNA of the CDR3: TGTGCCACCAGCAGAGATCCCCTGGTAGCCTATGAGCAGTTCTTC. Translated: CATSRDPLVAYEQFF. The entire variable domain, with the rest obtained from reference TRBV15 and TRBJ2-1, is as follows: DAMVIQNPRYQVTQFGKPVTLSCSQTLNHNVMYWYQQKSSQAPKLLFHYYDKDFNNEADTPDNFQSRRPNTSFCFLDIRSPGLGDTAMYLCATSRDPLVAYEQFFGPGTRLTVL.

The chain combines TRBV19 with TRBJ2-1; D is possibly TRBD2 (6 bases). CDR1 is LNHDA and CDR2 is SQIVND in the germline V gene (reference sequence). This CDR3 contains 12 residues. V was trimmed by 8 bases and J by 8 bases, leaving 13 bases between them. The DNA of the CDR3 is TGTGCCAGTCGGGGACTTGGCGATGAGCAGTTCTTC. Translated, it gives CASRGLGDEQFF.

CDR3 in DNA: TGTGCCAGTAACGGCGGGAGTAAAGCAGATACGCAGTATTTT. Protein sequence: CASNGGSKADTQYF. The gene calls are TRBV19 and TRBJ2-3, with 7 bases aligning to TRBD2. CDR3 length: 14 amino acids. Germline V gives CDR1 LNHDA, CDR2 SQIVND (reference sequence). V lost 7 bases, J lost 4 bases, and 8 bases stayed unmatched.

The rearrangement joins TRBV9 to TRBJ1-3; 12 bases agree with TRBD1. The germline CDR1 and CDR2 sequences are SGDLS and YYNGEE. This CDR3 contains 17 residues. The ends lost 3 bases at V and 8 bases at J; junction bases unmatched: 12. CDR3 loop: CASSAGQGAALFDTIYF. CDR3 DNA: TGTGCCAGCAGCGCGGGACAGGGGGCAGCGCTGTTCGACACCATATATTTT.

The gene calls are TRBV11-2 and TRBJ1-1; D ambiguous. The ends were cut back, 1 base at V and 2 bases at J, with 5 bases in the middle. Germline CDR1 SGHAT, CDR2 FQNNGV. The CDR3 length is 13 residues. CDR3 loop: CASSLGLNTEAFF. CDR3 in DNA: TGTGCCAGCAGCTTAGGGCTTAACACTGAAGCTTTCTTT. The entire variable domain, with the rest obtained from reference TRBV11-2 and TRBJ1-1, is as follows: EAGVAQSPRYKIIEKRQSVAFWCNPISGHATLYWYQQILGQGPKLLIQFQNNGVVDDSQLPKDRFSAERLKGVDSTLKIQPAKLEDSAVYLCASSLGLNTEAFFGQGTRLTVV.

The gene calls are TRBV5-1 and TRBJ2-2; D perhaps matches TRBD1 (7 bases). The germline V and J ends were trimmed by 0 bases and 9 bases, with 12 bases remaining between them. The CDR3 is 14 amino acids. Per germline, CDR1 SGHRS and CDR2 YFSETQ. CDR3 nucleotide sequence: TGCGCCAGCAGCTTGGAGCAGGGGGGCCGGGAGCTGTTTTTT. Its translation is CASSLEQGGRELFF.

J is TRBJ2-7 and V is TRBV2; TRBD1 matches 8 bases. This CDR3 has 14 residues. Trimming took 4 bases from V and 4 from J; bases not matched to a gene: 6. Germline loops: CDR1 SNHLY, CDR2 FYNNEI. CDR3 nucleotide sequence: TGTGCCAGCAGTGTTCAGGGGGCGGGTTACGAGCAGTACTTC. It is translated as CASSVQGAGYEQYF.

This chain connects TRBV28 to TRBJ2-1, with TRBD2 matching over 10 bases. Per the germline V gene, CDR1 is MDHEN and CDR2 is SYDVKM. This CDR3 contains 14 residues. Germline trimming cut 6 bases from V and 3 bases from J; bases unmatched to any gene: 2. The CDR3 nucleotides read TGTGCCAGCAGGGCTAGCGGGAGCTACAATGAGCAGTTCTTC. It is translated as CASRASGSYNEQFF.

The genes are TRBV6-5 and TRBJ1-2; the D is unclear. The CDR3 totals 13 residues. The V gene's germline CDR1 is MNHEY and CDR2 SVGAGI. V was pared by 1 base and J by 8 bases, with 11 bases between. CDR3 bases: TGTGCCAGCAGTTACTTTTGGGGAGAGGGCTACACCTTC. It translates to CASSYFWGEGYTF.

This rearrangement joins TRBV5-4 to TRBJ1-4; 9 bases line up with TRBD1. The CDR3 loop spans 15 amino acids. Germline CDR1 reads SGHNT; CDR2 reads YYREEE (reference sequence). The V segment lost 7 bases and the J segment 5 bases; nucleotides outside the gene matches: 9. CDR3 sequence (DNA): TGTGCCAGCTCGCCGGGACAGGGAATAAATGAAAAACTGTTTTTT. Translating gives CASSPGQGINEKLFF. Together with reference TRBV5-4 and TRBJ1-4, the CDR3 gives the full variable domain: ETGVTQSPTHLIKTRGQQVTLRCSSQSGHNTVSWYQQALGQGPQFIFQYYREEENGRGNFPPRFSGLQFPNYSSELNVNALELDDSALYLCASSPGQGINEKLFFGSGTQLSVL.

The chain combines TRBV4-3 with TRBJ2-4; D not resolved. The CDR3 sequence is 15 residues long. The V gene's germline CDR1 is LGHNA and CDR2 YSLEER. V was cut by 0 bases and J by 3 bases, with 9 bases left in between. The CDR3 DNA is TGCGCCAGCAGCCAAGATCGTTTCGTCAAAAACATTCAGTACTTC. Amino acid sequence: CASSQDRFVKNIQYF.

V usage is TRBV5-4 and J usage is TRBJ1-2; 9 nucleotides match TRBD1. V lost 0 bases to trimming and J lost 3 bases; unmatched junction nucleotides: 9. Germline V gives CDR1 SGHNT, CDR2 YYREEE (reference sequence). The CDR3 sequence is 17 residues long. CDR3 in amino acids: CASSLGIDRGFDYGYTF. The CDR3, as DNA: TGTGCCAGCAGCTTGGGGATTGACAGGGGGTTTGACTATGGCTACACCTTC. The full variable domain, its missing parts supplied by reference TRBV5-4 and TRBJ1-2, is ETGVTQSPTHLIKTRGQQVTLRCSSQSGHNTVSWYQQALGQGPQFIFQYYREEENGRGNFPPRFSGLQFPNYSSELNVNALELDDSALYLCASSLGIDRGFDYGYTFGSGTRLTVV.

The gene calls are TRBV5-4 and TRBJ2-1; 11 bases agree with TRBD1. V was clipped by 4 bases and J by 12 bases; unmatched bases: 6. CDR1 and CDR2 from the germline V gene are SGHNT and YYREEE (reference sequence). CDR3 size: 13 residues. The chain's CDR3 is CASSQRTGGRQFF. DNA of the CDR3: TGTGCCAGCAGCCAACGGACAGGGGGCAGGCAGTTCTTC.